These T cell receptor beta chains were read from a single sample in a study of blood T cell repertoires in COVID-19. The table came from immunoSEQ multiplex PCR; TCRdb's copy has only in-frame clones and leaves some out. The table records a few hundred thousand clones, approximately 90% of them present only once. Sequencing was carried out using peripheral blood. Every receptor here comes from a woman aged 45-60 years with COVID-19, enrolled during active disease. CDR3s include the opening cysteine and the closing phenylalanine or tryptophan. The D gene is left open where the match is weak. The size of a clone is reported for some rows only, either as once, few or many, or as a class for expanded clones.

d_gene,j_gene,abundance,v_gene,CDR3nt,CDR3aa
TRBD1,TRBJ2-5,once,TRBV4-1,TGCGCCAGCAGCCAAGGGGGACAGGCTATCGAGACCCAGTACTTC,CASSQGGQAIETQYF
NA,TRBJ1-6,NA,TRBV5-4,TGTGCCAGCAGCCGCTCAGATAATTCACCCCTCCACTTT,CASSRSDNSPLHF
TRBD1,TRBJ2-7,few,TRBV5-1,TGCGCCAGCAGCTTGCCGGGACAGGGGGCTCGGGAGCAGTACTTC,CASSLPGQGAREQYF
TRBD1,TRBJ1-6,NA,TRBV5-1,TGCGCCAGCAGCTTGGGGACAGGGCGTTCACCCCTCCACTTT,CASSLGTGRSPLHF
NA,TRBJ2-3,NA,TRBV24-1,TGTGCCACCAGTGAGGCTAGCACAGATACGCAGTATTTT,CATSEASTDTQYF
TRBD1,TRBJ2-7,few,TRBV4-2,TGTGCCAGCAGCCAGACAGGGCCATCCTACGAGCAGTACTTC,CASSQTGPSYEQYF
TRBD2,TRBJ2-5,NA,TRBV29-1,TGCAGCGTTAATCTAGCGGGAGTGGAGCGGACCCAGTACTTC,CSVNLAGVERTQYF
NA,TRBJ1-2,NA,TRBV6-2/TRBV6-3,TGTGCCAGCAGTTATCCCGCCCAGGCCACCTTC,CASSYPAQATF
NA,TRBJ2-3,NA,TRBV29-1,TGCAGCGTGGCCCCCCCAGATACGCAGTATTTT,CSVAPPDTQYF
TRBD2,TRBJ2-7,NA,TRBV27,TGTGCCAGCAGTTTAATGGGACTAGCGGGAAACTACGAGCAGTACTTC,CASSLMGLAGNYEQYF
NA,TRBJ2-7,NA,TRBV12-5,TGTGCTAGTGGACTAGACGGATCCTATGGGCAGTACTTC,CASGLDGSYGQYF
NA,TRBJ2-2,NA,TRBV10-2,TGCGCCAGCAGCATGGGCACTTCGAACACCGGGGAGCTGTTTTTT,CASSMGTSNTGELFF
NA,TRBJ1-1,NA,TRBV4-1,TGCGCCAGCAGCCACCCCCCTCGGGGGATCACTGAAGCTTTCTTT,CASSHPPRGITEAFF
NA,TRBJ2-2,NA,TRBV10-1,TGCGCCAGCAGGTTTGGCGGGACCGGGGAGCTGTTTTTT,CASRFGGTGELFF
NA,TRBJ2-4,NA,TRBV3-1/TRBV3-2,TGTGCCAGCAGCCAAGACCCCCCCGGACAGTGGGGCAAAAACATTCAGTACTTC,CASSQDPPGQWGKNIQYF
NA,TRBJ1-1,NA,TRBV29-1,TGCAGCGCTCAAACAGTGAACACTGAAGCTTTCTTT,CSAQTVNTEAFF
TRBD1,TRBJ1-5,NA,TRBV24-1,TGTGCCACTCCGGGGCCGGCGGGACAGGGGTTCGGGAGCAATCAGCCCCAGCATTTT,CATPGPAGQGFGSNQPQHF
NA,TRBJ2-7,NA,TRBV6-1,TGTGCCAGCAGTGATACCACAGGGTACGAGCAGTACTTC,CASSDTTGYEQYF
NA,TRBJ2-3,once,TRBV30,TGTGCCTGGAATGGTGCGGCTAGCGCCTTTAGAGATACGCAGTATTTT,CAWNGAASAFRDTQYF
TRBD2,TRBJ2-7,NA,TRBV5-4,TGTGCCAGCAGCTCCCCGGCGGGAGGGCCGCACGAGCAGTACTTC,CASSSPAGGPHEQYF
NA,TRBJ2-3,NA,TRBV2,TGTGCCAGCAGTTTCAGGGGCCGCACAGATACGCAGTATTTT,CASSFRGRTDTQYF
TRBD1,TRBJ1-3,few,TRBV6-5,TGTGCCAGCAATTTCAGGGGGGCTGGAAACACCATATATTTT,CASNFRGAGNTIYF
NA,TRBJ1-1,once,TRBV29-1,TGCAGCGTTGAAGGTTCCAGGGCTGAAGCTTTCTTT,CSVEGSRAEAFF
TRBD1,TRBJ1-2,once,TRBV6-6,TGTGCCAGCAGTTACCCGGCAGGGGGCGGTTATGGCTACACCTTC,CASSYPAGGGYGYTF
NA,TRBJ1-1,NA,TRBV4-3,TGCGCCAGCAGCCAGGGACACCTGAACACTGAAGCTTTCTTT,CASSQGHLNTEAFF
TRBD1,TRBJ2-3,NA,TRBV7-6,TGTGCCAGCAGCTCTGGGACAGGGCGGACAGATACGCAGTATTTT,CASSSGTGRTDTQYF
NA,TRBJ2-3,NA,TRBV4-2,TGTGCCAGCAGCCTCACCTTGGGCGTATCCAGCACAGATACGCAGTATTTT,CASSLTLGVSSTDTQYF
NA,TRBJ1-3,few,TRBV6-6,TGTGCCAGCAGTTACTCGGCAGTCTCTGGAAACACCATATATTTT,CASSYSAVSGNTIYF